These T cell receptor beta chains were read from a single sample in a study of persistence of HIV-infected CD4 T cells. Their target antigens are unknown. Clones were sequenced by immunoSEQ multiplex PCR, and TCRdb holds only the in-frame ones, with some missing. The data contain approximately 45,000 clones, 70% to 90% of them singletons. The sample was CD4+ T cells sorted from PBMCs after 18-hour stimulation, taken from a patient who received antiretroviral therapy. Receptors originate from an adult woman with HIV who was CMV-seropositive. Both conserved end residues are trimmed from each CDR3.

J: TRBJ1-5; V: TRBV6-1; CDR3: ASSDEGWGNQPQH
J: TRBJ2-3; V: TRBV11-3; CDR3: ASSDTRGPDTQY
J: TRBJ1-1; V: TRBV21-1; CDR3: ASSKGAVRGMNTEAF
J: TRBJ2-1; V: TRBV28; CDR3: ASSLVEAGARNEQF
J: TRBJ1-2; V: TRBV25-1; CDR3: ASSRTADGYT
J: TRBJ2-3; V: TRBV5-1; CDR3: ASSLGRGSRTDTQY
J: TRBJ1-1; V: TRBV24-1; CDR3: ATSDKDRRAF
J: TRBJ1-1; V: TRBV10-3; CDR3: AISEGGAPRTEAF
J: TRBJ1-1; V: TRBV21-1; CDR3: ASSKWGDSGWGTEAF
J: TRBJ2-5; V: TRBV21-1; CDR3: ASSSSKETQY
J: TRBJ2-1; V: TRBV28; CDR3: ASSLWYNEQF
J: TRBJ1-5; V: TRBV30; CDR3: AWSLGPYQPQH
J: TRBJ2-7; V: TRBV7-6; CDR3: ASSLVPGRDYEQY
J: TRBJ2-4; V: TRBV9; CDR3: ASSVGSGQKNIQY
J: TRBJ1-2; V: TRBV28; CDR3: ASSLGAGLYGYT
J: TRBJ1-6; V: TRBV19; CDR3: ASSKDQVSPLH
J: TRBJ1-5; V: TRBV2; CDR3: ASSPTGGSNQPQH
J: TRBJ1-6; V: TRBV29-1; CDR3: SVGEPGNSPLH
J: TRBJ1-1; V: TRBV12-3/TRBV12-4; CDR3: ASNTDRGTEAF
J: TRBJ1-5; V: TRBV6-1; CDR3: ASSEWKGSNQPQH
J: TRBJ1-2; V: TRBV5-1; CDR3: ASSLARPSGQGGYGYT
J: TRBJ1-5; V: TRBV7-2; CDR3: ASSSGQGRIQPQH
J: TRBJ1-5; V: TRBV7-2; CDR3: ASSLGFGGLQPQH
J: TRBJ2-1; V: TRBV27; CDR3: ASSLSQGIHEQF
J: TRBJ2-3; V: TRBV11-2; CDR3: ASSLGQGVADTQY
J: TRBJ2-7; V: TRBV30; CDR3: ASKTGYEQY
J: TRBJ1-1; V: TRBV3-1/TRBV3-2; CDR3: ASSQAIRNTEAF
J: TRBJ2-1; V: TRBV28; CDR3: ASILMGGNEQF
J: TRBJ2-1; V: TRBV9; CDR3: ASSVAPAVTYNEQF
J: TRBJ1-5; V: TRBV4-3; CDR3: ASSPGTGNRQPQH
J: TRBJ1-2; V: TRBV3-1/TRBV3-2; CDR3: ASSHNRGGAYGYT
J: TRBJ1-2; V: TRBV10-3; CDR3: AINSMTGRIEYGYT